This is a list of T cell receptor beta chains from one sample in a study of cytomegalovirus exposure and HLA in healthy donors. The method was immunoSEQ multiplex PCR; TCRdb's version includes in-frame clones alone and lacks a portion of them. The sample carries about 120,000 clones, roughly 82% recorded once. The sample consisted of PBMCs. Receptor source: a male donor in good health and CMV-seropositive. CDR3s include the opening cysteine and the closing phenylalanine or tryptophan. Fields, in order: CDR3 length, clone size, V gene, J gene, D gene, CDR3 DNA, CDR3 protein. D genes are given only for firm matches. A row's size may be missing; if present it is once, few, many or a size class.

>16|-|TRBV7-9|TRBJ2-7|-
TGTGCCAGCAGCTTAGCTGTGGGACTCGTCTCCTACGAGCAGTACTTC
CASSLAVGLVSYEQYF
>11|-|TRBV7-9|TRBJ1-1|-
TGTGCCAGCAGCCGGGGGGGAGAAGCTTTCTTT
CASSRGGEAFF
>17|-|TRBV15|TRBJ2-1|TRBD2
TGTGCCACCAGCACTAGGGGAGGGGGACTAGCGGACAATGAGCAGTTCTTC
CATSTRGGGLADNEQFF
>18|once|TRBV7-9|TRBJ2-6|-
TGTGCCAGCAGCTTAGTGATGGGCGCGGGCTCTGGGGCCAACGTCCTGACTTTC
CASSLVMGAGSGANVLTF
>14|once|TRBV6-1|TRBJ1-2|TRBD1
TGTGCCAGCAGTCTCGACAGGGCACTTTATGGCTACACCTTC
CASSLDRALYGYTF
>19|-|TRBV28|TRBJ2-7|TRBD2
TGTGCCAGCAGTTTACTCCTGGGGCAAGTCCGCGGGAGGGCCTACGAGCAGTACTTC
CASSLLLGQVRGRAYEQYF
>15|-|TRBV28|TRBJ2-2|-
TGTGCCAGCAGTTTTCCACTAGCGAACACCGGGGAGCTGTTTTTT
CASSFPLANTGELFF
>15|-|TRBV4-3|TRBJ2-3|-
TGCGCCAGCAGCCTCTCATGGAGATTGGGAGATACGCAGTATTTT
CASSLSWRLGDTQYF
>11|medium-sized|TRBV19|TRBJ2-7|-
TGTGCCAGTAGTACGGCCTACGAGCAGTACTTC
CASSTAYEQYF
>16|-|TRBV4-2|TRBJ1-6|-
TGTGCCAGCAGCCAAGGGGCGGGGACCGATAATTCACCCCTCCACTTT
CASSQGAGTDNSPLHF
>15|-|TRBV7-3|TRBJ2-1|TRBD2
TGTGCCAGCAGCTTAATTAGCGGGGCCTACAATGAGCAGTTCTTC
CASSLISGAYNEQFF
>13|-|TRBV2|TRBJ2-1|TRBD2
TGTGCCATCACTAGCGGGAGATCGGATGAGCAGTTCTTC
CAITSGRSDEQFF
>14|-|TRBV19|TRBJ2-2|TRBD1
TGTGCCAGTAGTATAGGGGACAGCACCGGGGAGCTGTTTTTT
CASSIGDSTGELFF
>13|once|TRBV6-5|TRBJ2-2|-
TGTGCCAGCCGACAGACCATCACCGGGGAGCTGTTTTTT
CASRQTITGELFF
>14|-|TRBV28|TRBJ2-7|TRBD2
TGTGCCAGCAGTCTGGGTCTAGCGGCTTACGAGCAGTACTTC
CASSLGLAAYEQYF
>16|-|TRBV11-2|TRBJ2-1|-
TGTGCCAGCAGCTTAGCGGCGAGCGGGCTGGCTAATGAGCAGTTCTTC
CASSLAASGLANEQFF
>15|-|TRBV7-3|TRBJ2-1|TRBD2
TGTGCCAGCAGCTCGACTAGCGGGAGCTACAATGAGCAGTTCTTC
CASSSTSGSYNEQFF
>13|-|TRBV6-5|TRBJ1-1|-
TGTGCCAGCGGGGAAGGGGGAAACACTGAAGCTTTCTTT
CASGEGGNTEAFF
>14|-|TRBV19|TRBJ2-7|-
TGTGCCAGTAGTTTCACAGGGACTAACTACGAGCAGTACTTC
CASSFTGTNYEQYF
>14|-|TRBV5-5|TRBJ1-2|TRBD1
TGTGCCAGCAGACCCGGGACAGGCCACTATGGCTACACCTTC
CASRPGTGHYGYTF
>14|-|TRBV7-8|TRBJ2-7|TRBD2
TGTGCCAGCAGCCTGCTAGCGGGAGGGGGGGAGCAGTACTTC
CASSLLAGGGEQYF
>16|-|TRBV7-9|TRBJ1-6|TRBD1
TGTGCCAGCAGCTTTCTCCGGGACAGGCTCTATTCACCCCTCCACTTT
CASSFLRDRLYSPLHF
>13|few|TRBV10-3|TRBJ2-7|-
TGTGCCATCACGAGGGTGCCGGGGGACGAGCAGTACTTC
CAITRVPGDEQYF
>15|-|TRBV9|TRBJ1-1|-
TGTGCCAGCAGCGTAGGCCAGACAGGATCCACTGAAGCTTTCTTT
CASSVGQTGSTEAFF
>14|few|TRBV9|TRBJ2-3|TRBD1
TGTGCCAGCAGCTTGCGACAGGGACAAGGTACGCAGTATTTT
CASSLRQGQGTQYF
>14|-|TRBV4-2|TRBJ2-4|-
TGTGCCAGCAGCCAAGCGGGAGCCAAAAACATTCAGTACTTC
CASSQAGAKNIQYF
>17|-|TRBV5-1|TRBJ2-5|TRBD2
TGCGCCAGCAGCTTGGCCATGACTAGCGGGACAGGAGAGACCCAGTACTTC
CASSLAMTSGTGETQYF
>15|-|TRBV28|TRBJ2-5|TRBD1
TGTGCCAGCAGTCGGGCCGGGACAGGGAGAGAGACCCAGTACTTC
CASSRAGTGRETQYF
>13|-|TRBV4-3|TRBJ2-1|-
TGCGCCAGCAGCCGGGAGATGGGGAATGAGCAGTTCTTC
CASSREMGNEQFF
>14|-|TRBV7-2|TRBJ2-3|-
TGTGCCAGCAGCCCAACAGGGACCCCAGATACGCAGTATTTT
CASSPTGTPDTQYF
>14|-|TRBV10-3|TRBJ2-2|TRBD2
TGTGCCAGCCGCGGGAGCTGGAACACCGGGGAGCTGTTTTTT
CASRGSWNTGELFF
>13|-|TRBV29-1|TRBJ1-4|-
TGCAGCGTTCAACCCCAGGGTAATGAAAAACTGTTTTTT
CSVQPQGNEKLFF
>14|-|TRBV4-3|TRBJ2-1|-
TGCGCCAGCAGCCCCTGGGAGAGCCACAATGAGCAGTTCTTC
CASSPWESHNEQFF
>13|-|TRBV7-9|TRBJ1-5|TRBD1
TGTGCCAGCAGCTCGGGACAGAATCAGCCCCAGCATTTT
CASSSGQNQPQHF
>15|-|TRBV6-5|TRBJ2-5|TRBD2
TGTGCCAGCAGCGCCACTAGCGGGAGGAGAGAGACCCAGTACTTC
CASSATSGRRETQYF
>16|-|TRBV7-6|TRBJ2-7|TRBD2
TGTGCCAGCAGCGTCGACGGGCTAGCGGGATTCTACGAGCAGTACTTC
CASSVDGLAGFYEQYF
>14|-|TRBV6-6|TRBJ1-4|TRBD1
TGTGCCAGCAGTTACGAGGGGGCAAGGGAAAAACTGTTTTTT
CASSYEGAREKLFF
>14|-|TRBV7-9|TRBJ1-1|-
TGTGCCAGCAGCTTAGTGGGCGGGGACACTGAAGCTTTCTTT
CASSLVGGDTEAFF
>17|-|TRBV5-5|TRBJ1-4|TRBD1
TGTGCCAGCAGCGCCCAAAAACCGGGACAGACTAATGAAAAACTGTTTTTT
CASSAQKPGQTNEKLFF
>13|-|TRBV30|TRBJ1-2|-
TGTGCCTGGAGTCCCACTTCGAACTATGGCTACACCTTC
CAWSPTSNYGYTF
>18|-|TRBV7-9|TRBJ2-7|TRBD1
TGTTCCAGCAGCCTAGAAGGGGTACCGGGACAGGGGCTCTACGAGCAGTACTTC
CSSSLEGVPGQGLYEQYF
>14|-|TRBV7-9|TRBJ1-2|TRBD1
TGTGCCAGCAGCTTAAGTCAACAGGGGGAACGCTACACCTTC
CASSLSQQGERYTF
>12|few|TRBV10-1|TRBJ1-5|-
TGCGCCAGCTGGGAAGGGGATCAGCCCCAGCATTTT
CASWEGDQPQHF
>16|-|TRBV15|TRBJ2-3|TRBD2
TGTGCCACCAGCAGAGATCGGGGGGGGTTCACAGATACGCAGTATTTT
CATSRDRGGFTDTQYF
>14|-|TRBV5-1|TRBJ2-1|TRBD2
TGCGCCAGTTCGAGCGGGGAGTTTCCCAATGAGCAGTTCTTC
CASSSGEFPNEQFF
>14|-|TRBV5-4|TRBJ2-7|-
TGTGCCAGCAGCTTGTACTCCGGTATCTACGAGCAGTACTTC
CASSLYSGIYEQYF
>14|once|TRBV27|TRBJ1-2|TRBD1
TGTGCCAGCAGTCCCCCCGGGACAGGGTTCGGCTACACCTTC
CASSPPGTGFGYTF
>11|-|TRBV29-1|TRBJ1-1|-
TGCAGCGTTGAAGATTTCAGGGAAGCTTTCTTT
CSVEDFREAFF
>16|-|TRBV21-1|TRBJ2-2|-
TGTGCCAGCAGCTTCCCAGGGTGGGGGGACACCGGGGAGCTGTTTTTT
CASSFPGWGDTGELFF
>16|-|TRBV11-2|TRBJ1-2|TRBD1
TGTGCCAGCAGCGCCAAACTCGACAGGGGGAAGGATGGCTACACCTTC
CASSAKLDRGKDGYTF